The 14 T cell receptor beta chains below come from one sample, sequenced in a study of response to subunit inactivated influenza vaccine. TCRdb reanalysed the RT-PCR reads using MiXCR and keeps one entry per CDR3 protein. The data contain about 800,000 distinct CDR3 sequences, about 20% of them singletons. The sequences come from PBMCs from blood, collected more than 4 days after vaccination. Receptors originate from a man aged 45-65 years who received an inactivated influenza vaccine.

This clonotype has only a few counts. This chain connects TRBV6-1 to TRBJ1-1; TRBD1 might be the D (5 bases). CDR1 is MNHNS, CDR2 SASEGT, per germline. The V end lost 3 bases, the J end lost 1 base, and 6 bases lay between the germline ends. The length of the CDR3 is 13 residues. The CDR3 here is CASSEGPNTEAFF. The CDR3 DNA follows: TGTGCCAGCAGTGAGGGACCGAACACTGAAGCTTTCTTT.

The chain joins TRBV20-1 to TRBJ2-3; 8 bases map to TRBD2. Germline-derived CDR1 and CDR2 are DFQATT and SNEGSKA (reference sequence). The CDR3 is 14 residues long. The ends lost 6 bases at V and 10 bases at J; junction bases unmatched: 15. This CDR3 reads CSAPPGGRAFSQYF. CDR3 DNA sequence: TGCAGTGCGCCCCCGGGAGGGAGGGCATTTTCGCAGTATTTT.

The CDR3 region is CSVSHGENTGELFF. CDR3 nucleotide sequence: TGCAGCGTCAGCCACGGGGAGAACACCGGGGAGCTGTTTTTT. The genes are TRBV29-1 and TRBJ2-2; the D gene is possibly TRBD2 (5 bases). Germline CDR1 is SQVTM and CDR2 is ANQGSEA. V was shortened by 6 bases and J by 1 base, with 12 bases between the two germline ends. The CDR3 is made up of 14 amino acids.

This rearrangement joins TRBV29-1 to TRBJ2-7, with D possibly being TRBD2 (6 bases). CDR1 is SQVTM, CDR2 ANQGSEA, per germline. The germline V and J ends were trimmed by 2 bases and 7 bases, with 21 bases remaining between them. The CDR3 extends over 15 amino acids. The DNA for the CDR3 is TGCAGCGTTGAACCCCACCCGGCGGAGGCGGGGGAGCAGTACTTC. Translation gives CSVEPHPAEAGEQYF.

This clonotype was picked up many times. The rearrangement links TRBV12-3 or TRBV12-4 to TRBJ2-1; 9 bases line up with TRBD2. The CDR3 consists of 14 residues. The V gene end was trimmed by 3 bases and the J gene end by 4 bases; junction bases not matched to a gene: 1. CDR3 sequence: CASSLLAGYNEQFF. The CDR3 coding sequence is TGTGCCAGCAGTTTGCTAGCGGGGTACAATGAGCAGTTCTTC.

The rearrangement joins TRBV20-1 to TRBJ2-3; the match to TRBD2 covers 14 bases. Germline V gene lookup returns CDR1 DFQATT and CDR2 SNEGSKA (reference sequence). V trimming: 4 bases; J trimming: 5 bases; junction bases outside the gene matches: 11. The CDR3 extends over 17 amino acids. CDR3 sequence: CSAIGSGTSGRQDTQYF. Here the CDR3 DNA reads TGCAGTGCTATCGGATCGGGGACTAGCGGGAGACAAGATACGCAGTATTTT.

This clonotype has a handful of counts. The rearrangement joins TRBV29-1 to TRBJ2-7, with a possible D match to TRBD1 (7 bases). This CDR3 has 13 residues. The germline CDR1 and CDR2 sequences are SQVTM and ANQGSEA. Between the trimmed V and J ends, which lost 7 bases and 1 base, there was a span of 14 bases. This CDR3 is CSGRDSGSYEQYF. In DNA form, the CDR3 reads TGCAGCGGGCGGGACAGCGGTTCCTACGAGCAGTACTTC.

This clonotype was picked up a small number of times. The chain uses TRBV20-1 and TRBJ2-1; D not resolved. Germline assignment: CDR1 DFQATT and CDR2 SNEGSKA (reference sequence). V was cut by 4 bases and J by 8 bases, with 18 bases left in between. CDR3 length: 14 residues. The CDR3 DNA reads as TGCAGTGCTAACAAGAGGTACAGTATCGATGAGCAGTTCTTC. Translating gives CSANKRYSIDEQFF.

The chain joins TRBV7-6 to TRBJ1-6; possibly TRBD1 for D (6 bases). With 4 bases removed from V and 8 bases from J, the gap between germline ends came to 24 bases. This CDR3 is 18 amino acids long. Germline CDR1 and CDR2: SGHVS and FNYEAQ. The CDR3 DNA is TGTGCCAGCAGCTCGGGACACTCCCTGGCTAATGGATATTCACCCCTCCACTTT. Translating it yields CASSSGHSLANGYSPLHF.

There are a few counts of this clonotype. The rearrangement uses TRBV7-2 and TRBJ2-2; no clear D. Trimming cost V 0 bases and J 5 bases, with 13 bases left between them. Germline CDR1 and CDR2: SGHTA and FQGNSA. The CDR3 extends over 16 amino acids. For the CDR3, the DNA is TGTGCCAGCAGCTTAGCGGTGTTGACGAGGACCGGGGAGCTGTTTTTT. Translating gives CASSLAVLTRTGELFF.

The rearrangement joins TRBV29-1 to TRBJ2-7; D gene unclear. The V end lost 3 bases, the J end lost 0 bases, and 12 bases lay between the germline ends. There are 14 residues in the CDR3. Germline CDR1 and CDR2: SQVTM and ANQGSEA. The CDR3 DNA reads as TGCAGCGTTGAGACCCGGTTGGGCTCCTACGAGCAGTACTTC. Translating gives CSVETRLGSYEQYF.

This clonotype came up many times. The rearrangement joins TRBV29-1 to TRBJ1-1, with TRBD1 identical over 7 bases. V trimming: 7 bases; J trimming: 1 base; junction bases outside the gene matches: 6. CDR1 is SQVTM, CDR2 ANQGSEA, per germline. The CDR3 is made up of 13 amino acids. The CDR3 nucleotides read TGCAGCGCCCAACCAGGGGGGAACACTGAAGCTTTCTTT. Encoded protein: CSAQPGGNTEAFF.

The chain links TRBV20-1 to TRBJ2-3; 7 bases match TRBD1. V lost 6 bases, J lost 7 bases, and 25 bases stayed unmatched. This CDR3 contains 18 residues. From germline, CDR1 is DFQATT and CDR2 SNEGSKA (reference sequence). The CDR3 region has the DNA TGCAGTGCGACGCCGAATTCCGGACAGGTGGAGTCCCCCCATACGCAGTATTTT. It translates to CSATPNSGQVESPHTQYF.

The chain uses TRBV7-2 and TRBJ2-7; D is uncertain. The CDR3 runs 14 residues. With 5 bases removed from V and 0 bases from J, the gap between germline ends came to 11 bases. Germline V lookup: CDR1 SGHTA, CDR2 FQGNSA. CDR3 amino acids: CASSLQDGSYEQYF. Written as DNA, the CDR3 is TGTGCCAGCAGCCTCCAGGACGGCTCCTACGAGCAGTACTTC. The full variable domain, completed using reference TRBV7-2 and TRBJ2-7, is GAGVSQSPSNKVTEKGKDVELRCDPISGHTALYWYRQSLGQGLEFLIYFQGNSAPDKSGLPSDRFSAERTGGSVSTLTIQRTQQEDSAVYLCASSLQDGSYEQYFGPGTRLTVT.